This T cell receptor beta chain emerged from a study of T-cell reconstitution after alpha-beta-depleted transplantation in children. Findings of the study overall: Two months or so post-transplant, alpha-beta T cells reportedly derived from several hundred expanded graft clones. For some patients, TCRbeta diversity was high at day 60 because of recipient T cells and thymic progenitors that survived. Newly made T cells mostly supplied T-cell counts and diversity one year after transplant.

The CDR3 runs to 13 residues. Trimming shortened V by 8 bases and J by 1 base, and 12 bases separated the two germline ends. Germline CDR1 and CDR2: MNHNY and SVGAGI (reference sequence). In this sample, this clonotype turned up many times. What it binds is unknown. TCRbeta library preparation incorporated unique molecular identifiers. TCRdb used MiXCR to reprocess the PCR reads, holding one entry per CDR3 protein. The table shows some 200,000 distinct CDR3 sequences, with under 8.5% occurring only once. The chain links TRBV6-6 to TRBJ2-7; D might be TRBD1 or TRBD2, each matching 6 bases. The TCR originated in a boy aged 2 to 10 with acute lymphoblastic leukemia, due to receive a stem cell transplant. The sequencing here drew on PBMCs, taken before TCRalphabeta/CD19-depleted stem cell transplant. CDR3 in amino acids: CASATGASYEQYF. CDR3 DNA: TGTGCCAGCGCAACGGGGGCTTCCTACGAGCAGTACTTC.